The 30 T cell receptor beta chains given below trace back to one sample, sequenced in a study of molecular identifiers for immune sequencing clone quantification. Each CDR3 protein gets one entry after TCRdb re-called the PCR reads with MiXCR. The top ten hold around 0.7% of the sample, which has about 330,000 distinct CDR3 sequences, roughly 24% seen once. The sample was naive CD8+ T cells from blood, with Jurkat cell RNA spiked in. As to subset: FACS-sorted CD8+CD4-CCR7+CD45RA+ naive T cells. The receptor source for this set is a human donor in good health. Some libraries in this study had Jurkat cell RNA spiked in.

This clonotype was observed a handful of times. V usage is TRBV4-3 and J usage is TRBJ2-1; D may correspond to TRBD1 or TRBD2 (5 bases each). The CDR3 contains 15 residues. Germline V gives CDR1 LGHNA, CDR2 YSLEER. V lost 3 bases, J lost 10 bases, and 19 bases lay in between. Written as DNA, the CDR3 is TGCGCCAGCAGCCAGAGAGCCACCCTCGGGGCCGAGCAGTTCTTC. This encodes CASSQRATLGAEQFF.

J is TRBJ1-3 and V is TRBV5-5; D is undetermined. This CDR3 comprises 15 residues. V was clipped by 4 bases and J by 4 bases, with 15 bases between them. Per germline, CDR1 SGHKS and CDR2 YYEKEE (reference sequence). The CDR3 is CASSLIYGSGNTIYF. The CDR3 DNA follows: TGTGCCAGCAGCCTGATTTATGGCTCCGGAAACACCATATATTTT.

This clonotype was found many times. This sequence joins TRBV6-5 and TRBJ2-3; 7 bases fit TRBD2. Germline assignment: CDR1 MNHEY and CDR2 SVGAGI. The CDR3 runs to 15 residues. The junction had 5 bases not matched to a gene; V was cut back by 2 bases and J by 3 bases. The chain's CDR3 is CASSYMSGGTDTQYF. CDR3 nucleotides: TGTGCCAGCAGTTACATGTCCGGGGGGACAGATACGCAGTATTTT.

This clonotype showed up many times. The V and J genes are TRBV7-9 and TRBJ2-5; D could derive from TRBD1 or TRBD2 (5 bases each). The CDR3 consists of 16 residues. The V and J ends lost 3 bases and 0 bases respectively, with 14 bases between them. The germline gives CDR1 SEHNR, CDR2 FQNEAQ (reference sequence). Here the CDR3 reads CASSLDTDSYQETQYF. CDR3 sequence (DNA): TGTGCCAGCAGCTTGGACACGGACTCGTACCAAGAGACCCAGTACTTC. Variable domain in full (rest from reference TRBV7-9 and TRBJ2-5): DTGVSQNPRHKITKRGQNVTFRCDPISEHNRLYWYRQTLGQGPEFLTYFQNEAQLEKSRLLSDRFSAERPKGSFSTLEIQRTEQGDSAMYLCASSLDTDSYQETQYFGPGTRLLVL.

A few counts support this clonotype. V usage is TRBV28 and J usage is TRBJ1-2; D perhaps matches TRBD1 (5 bases). The ends were cut back, 3 bases at V and 5 bases at J, with 10 bases in the middle. The germline V gene has CDR1 MDHEN and CDR2 SYDVKM. The CDR3 consists of 13 residues. The CDR3 sequence is CASSFDGGYGYTF. CDR3 bases: TGTGCCAGCAGTTTCGATGGGGGGTATGGCTACACCTTC.

The chain joins TRBV4-1 to TRBJ2-5; 8 nucleotides align to TRBD1. CDR1 is MGHRA, CDR2 YSYEKL, per germline. The CDR3 extends over 15 amino acids. The trim removed 1 base at V and 9 bases at J, leaving 10 bases unmatched. The CDR3: CASSQVAGGREPQYF. The CDR3 DNA follows: TGCGCCAGCAGCCAAGTTGCAGGGGGCCGGGAGCCCCAGTACTTC.

Only a few counts were recorded for this clonotype. J is TRBJ2-7 and V is TRBV7-9, with D possibly being TRBD2 (6 bases). V lost 4 bases and J 6 bases, leaving 16 bases between the germline ends. CDR3 length equals 14 residues. Germline loops: CDR1 SEHNR, CDR2 FQNEAQ (reference sequence). CDR3 in amino acids: CASSSRRGPLEQYF. CDR3 nucleotides: TGTGCCAGCAGCTCCCGGAGGGGCCCTCTCGAGCAGTACTTC.

In this sample, this clonotype turned up once. The germline gene is not matched at one end of the junction; a read error may be the cause. The V call is TRBV27, the J call TRBJ2-1; a weak D match, TRBD1 (6 bases). CDR3 size: 16 residues. CDR1 and CDR2 (germline): MNHEY, SMNVEV (reference sequence). CDR3 region: CAGRFLESIQGNEQFF. The CDR3 DNA reads TGTGCCGGCAGGTTCTTAGAATCAATACAGGGAAATGAGCAGTTCTTC.

This clonotype was seen a single time. The chain joins TRBV4-3 to TRBJ2-3; D may be TRBD1 (5 bases). V lost 4 bases, J lost 1 base, and 18 bases lay in between. Germline CDR1 is LGHNA and CDR2 is YSLEER. This CDR3 region has 17 residues. CDR3: CASSRDRQGRGTDTQYF. CDR3 coding DNA: TGCGCCAGCAGCCGAGATAGGCAGGGAAGAGGCACAGATACGCAGTATTTT.

About this clonotype: This may come from a read error, since a much larger clone is one base off. The missing conserved phenylalanine or tryptophan at the end of this CDR3 makes a read error likely. In DNA, the CDR3 is TGTGCCAGCAGCCCTAGTTCAGGGTATGTGCAGTACCTC. Translated: CASSPSSGYVQYL. The V gene is TRBV5-6, the J gene TRBJ2-7, with D tentatively TRBD1 (5 bases). V shed 4 bases and J shed 9 bases, with 17 bases lying between them. The CDR3 extends over 13 amino acids. Germline V lookup: CDR1 SGHDT, CDR2 YYEEEE.

This clonotype was seen a handful of times. The chain links TRBV7-2 to TRBJ2-7, with 7 nucleotides matching TRBD2. The J segment lost 5 bases and the V segment lost 5 bases, leaving 9 bases of the junction unmatched. The CDR3 covers 14 residues. Germline V gene data show CDR1 as SGHTA and CDR2 as FQGNSA. The CDR3 nucleotides are TGTGCCAGCAGCGTTGGGGGGGGTCGGAACGAGCAGTACTTC. This gives the protein CASSVGGGRNEQYF.

This clonotype has just a few counts. The rearrangement uses TRBV6-2 or TRBV6-3 and TRBJ1-1; D call uncertain. Trimming shortened V by 2 bases and J by 7 bases, and 8 bases separated the two germline ends. Germline V gene data show CDR1 as MNHEY and CDR2 as SVGEGT. The CDR3 runs to 12 residues. In nucleotides, the CDR3 is TGTGCCAGCAGTTACGCGAGGAGTGAAGCTTTCTTT. The encoded protein is CASSYARSEAFF.

For this clonotype: A much more abundant neighbour one base away suggests this may be a read error. The V and J genes are TRBV7-1 and TRBJ2-7; a weak D match, TRBD2 (5 bases). TRBV7-1 is known as an ORF, though its function is uncertain. The ends were cut back, 8 bases at V and 2 bases at J, with 16 bases in the middle. There are 14 residues in the CDR3. The CDR3 loop is CASGLRGRTYEQYF. The CDR3 nucleotides are TGTGCCAGCGGCTTACGCGGGCGCACCTACGAGCAGTACTTC.

This clonotype was counted many times. This chain connects TRBV29-1 to TRBJ2-3; TRBD1 matches at 7 bases. This CDR3 has 16 residues. With 3 bases clipped from V and 3 bases from J, the junction kept 12 bases outside the gene matches. Germline lookup yields CDR1 SQVTM and CDR2 ANQGSEA. CDR3 amino acids: CSVDGGQVVRTDTQYF. The CDR3 region has the DNA TGCAGCGTTGACGGTGGACAGGTTGTTAGGACAGATACGCAGTATTTT.

On this clonotype itself: Possible read error: a much larger clone is one base away. V is TRBV29-1 and J is TRBJ1-1, with D unclear. From germline, CDR1 is SQVTM and CDR2 ANQGSEA. This CDR3 region has 10 residues. The DNA for the CDR3 is TGCCGCGCTCTCTACCGTGAAGCTTTCTTT. Its protein is CRALYREAFF.

J is TRBJ2-2 and V is TRBV12-3 or TRBV12-4; 10 nucleotides agree with TRBD1. The CDR3 is made up of 15 amino acids. V lost 5 bases to trimming and J lost 5 bases; unmatched junction nucleotides: 5. The CDR3 sequence: CASSTGDRGTGELFF. The CDR3, as DNA: TGTGCCAGCAGTACCGGGGACAGGGGAACCGGGGAGCTGTTTTTT.

This clonotype was observed a handful of times. A much larger clone sits a single nucleotide away, making a read error possible. This rearrangement joins TRBV24-1 to TRBJ2-1; D gene unclear. Germline V gene data show CDR1 as KGHDR and CDR2 as SFDVKD. The CDR3 has 11 residues. The CDR3 sequence is CATSEGNEQLF. CDR3 DNA: TGTGCCACCAGTGAGGGGAATGAGCAGCTCTTC.

Notes on this clonotype: A read error may account for a junction end that differs from germline. The V and J genes are TRBV7-9 and TRBJ2-3; D uncertain. The germline V gene has CDR1 SEHNR and CDR2 FQNEAQ (reference sequence). The CDR3 sequence is 13 residues long. The CDR3 sequence is CASSPSGPGTQYF. The CDR3 coding sequence is TGTGCCAGCAGTCCCTCGGGTCCCGGTACGCAGTACTTT.

The chain uses TRBV20-1 and TRBJ2-3, with D perhaps assigned TRBD1 or TRBD2 (6 bases each). The germline V and J ends were trimmed by 0 bases and 1 base, with 17 bases remaining between them. Germline V gives CDR1 DFQATT, CDR2 SNEGSKA (reference sequence). CDR3 length: 17 amino acids. The CDR3 sequence is CSARDGGGTTRTDTQYF. The CDR3 DNA is TGCAGTGCTAGAGATGGGGGCGGGACAACACGCACAGATACGCAGTATTTT.

This sequence joins TRBV27 and TRBJ2-7, with 11 bases that match TRBD1. The CDR3 runs 16 residues. V lost 0 bases, J lost 4 bases, and 5 bases stayed unmatched. Germline V gene data show CDR1 as MNHEY and CDR2 as SMNVEV (reference sequence). The CDR3 coding sequence is TGTGCCAGCAGTTTATCGGGGGACAGGGGGGCATACGAGCAGTACTTC. This sequence encodes CASSLSGDRGAYEQYF.

This chain connects TRBV24-1 to TRBJ1-5; TRBD1 is a possible D gene (5 bases). Germline CDR1 and CDR2: KGHDR and SFDVKD. CDR3 length: 16 residues. Trimming took 2 bases from V and 4 from J, leaving 14 bases between them. CDR3 sequence reads: CATSDSGPFPNQPQHF. In DNA, the CDR3 is TGTGCCACCAGTGATTCGGGGCCCTTCCCTAATCAGCCCCAGCATTTT.

This clonotype was seen repeatedly, ten times or more. The chain recombines TRBV5-6 with TRBJ2-3; D is tentatively TRBD1 or TRBD2 (5 bases each). The CDR3 has 15 amino acids. The V gene lost 2 bases and the J gene lost 2 bases, with 12 bases spanning the gap. The germline CDR1 and CDR2 sequences are SGHDT and YYEEEE. The CDR3 spells CASSFQGRLTDTQYF. In DNA form, the CDR3 reads TGTGCCAGCAGCTTCCAGGGACGGCTCACAGATACGCAGTATTTT.

In this sample, this clonotype turned up a few times. The chain carries TRBV6-2 or TRBV6-3 and TRBJ2-5; 9 nucleotides match TRBD1. Germline V lookup: CDR1 MNHEY, CDR2 SVGEGT. The CDR3 has 13 amino acids. Unmatched junction bases numbered 3, after V lost 8 bases and J lost 2 bases. The CDR3 bases are TGTGCCAGCCTAGGGACAGGGCAAGAGACCCAGTACTTC. Amino acid sequence: CASLGTGQETQYF.

There are a few counts of this clonotype. The rearrangement links TRBV28 to TRBJ1-1; D is unclear. Trimming removed 4 bases at V and 1 base at J, with 10 bases between. Germline CDR1 reads MDHEN; CDR2 reads SYDVKM. The CDR3 spans 14 residues. CDR3 amino acids: CASSYGSRNTEAFF. The CDR3, as DNA: TGTGCCAGCAGTTACGGGAGCCGGAACACTGAAGCTTTCTTT.

The table lists this clonotype with a few counts. The V call is TRBV6-2 or TRBV6-3, the J call TRBJ2-7; either TRBD1 or TRBD2 may supply D (6 bases each). This CDR3 is built from 16 residues. Germline V lookup: CDR1 MNHEY, CDR2 SVGEGT. Trimming removed 0 bases at V and 2 bases at J, with 14 bases between. CDR3 protein: CASSYSEGQGPYEQYF. The CDR3 DNA is TGTGCCAGCAGTTACTCGGAGGGCCAGGGGCCCTACGAGCAGTACTTC.

This clonotype showed up just a few times. The chain links TRBV2 to TRBJ2-7; D perhaps matches TRBD1 (5 bases). CDR1 and CDR2 (germline): SNHLY, FYNNEI. The length of the CDR3 is 15 residues. V was cut by 1 base and J by 3 bases, with 13 bases left in between. The CDR3, as DNA: TGTGCCAGCAGTGAAGGGGCAGGGCTACTCTACGAGCAGTACTTC. This translates into CASSEGAGLLYEQYF.

This clonotype was seen many times. The V call is TRBV29-1, the J call TRBJ1-1; maybe TRBD1 (5 bases). The CDR3 extends over 10 amino acids. Between the trimmed V and J ends, which lost 7 bases and 5 bases, there was a span of 8 bases. From germline, CDR1 is SQVTM and CDR2 ANQGSEA. CDR3 region: CSGRDTEAFF. CDR3 bases: TGCAGCGGCAGGGATACTGAAGCTTTCTTT.

This clonotype was detected only a few times. The chain uses TRBV28 and TRBJ1-1, with 8 bases matching TRBD1. Losses at the gene ends were 6 bases for V and 0 bases for J; bases not matched to a gene: 9. The CDR3 is 16 residues long. CDR1 is MDHEN, CDR2 SYDVKM, per germline. In nucleotides, the CDR3 is TGTGCCAGCAGCCCAGGACAGGGAAGAATGAACACTGAAGCTTTCTTT. Translating it yields CASSPGQGRMNTEAFF.

The gene calls are TRBV14 and TRBJ2-3, with 7 bases that match TRBD2. The CDR3 has 16 amino acids. V gave up 5 bases and J gave up 2 bases; unmatched junction bases: 10. Germline values: CDR1 SGHDN, CDR2 FVKESK. DNA for the CDR3: TGTGCCAGCAGCACCCAAGGGAGGGCGATCACAGATACGCAGTATTTT. This sequence encodes CASSTQGRAITDTQYF.

This clonotype was observed many times. The rearrangement links TRBV19 to TRBJ2-7, with a tentative D call TRBD2 (5 bases). Germline V gives CDR1 LNHDA, CDR2 SQIVND (reference sequence). V was shortened by 9 bases and J by 4 bases, with 13 bases between the two germline ends. CDR3 size: 12 residues. CDR3 nucleotide sequence: TGTGCCAGCAGTGCCCCGGGGTACGAGCAGTACTTC. This sequence encodes CASSAPGYEQYF.